These 26 T cell receptor beta chains were all obtained from the same sample, sequenced in a study of blood T cell repertoires in COVID-19 (dated by TCRdb to about 2020). Receptor amplification or capture employed the immunoSEQ multiplex PCR assay. TCRdb carries this immuneACCESS record with in-frame sequences only. Its versions omit some clonotypes, under half of them owing to an unresolved V gene in the studies checked, with the rest unexplained. Here the sample has approximately 190,000 clones; about 88% occur a single time. Of the sample, roughly 6.2% falls within the top ten clones. Sequences were obtained from peripheral blood. The receptors originated from a middle-aged woman who had recovered from COVID-19.

V usage is TRBV7-2 and J usage is TRBJ2-4; D may be TRBD1 (6 bases). The CDR3 is 13 residues long. Trimming left V 6 bases short and J 3 bases short, with 9 bases between. Germline V gene sequence: CDR1 SGHTA, CDR2 FQGNSA. The CDR3 DNA follows: TGTGCCAGCAGTTCGGGACACAAAAACATTCAGTACTTC. The encoded protein is CASSSGHKNIQYF.

CDR3 loop: CASSLELLVKNIQYF. The DNA of the CDR3 is TGTGCCAGCAGCTTAGAACTGCTGGTCAAAAACATTCAGTACTTC. The V call is TRBV7-2, the J call TRBJ2-4; D gene unclear. From germline, CDR1 is SGHTA and CDR2 FQGNSA. The V end lost 1 base, the J end lost 3 bases, and 10 bases lay between the germline ends. This CDR3 is 15 amino acids long.

The V call is TRBV11-3, the J call TRBJ2-2; TRBD2 aligns across 12 bases. This CDR3 has 16 amino acids. The germline V gene has CDR1 SGHNT and CDR2 YENEEA. V gave up 5 bases and J gave up 1 base; unmatched junction bases: 2. CDR3 protein: CASSRGLAGNTGELFF. CDR3 DNA: TGTGCCAGCAGCAGGGGACTAGCGGGGAACACCGGGGAGCTGTTTTTT.

This rearrangement joins TRBV7-2 to TRBJ2-5; 8 bases line up with TRBD2. This CDR3 has 15 residues. Germline CDR1 and CDR2: SGHTA and FQGNSA. With V trimmed by 5 bases and J by 4 bases, 9 bases remained unmatched. The CDR3 reads CASSQPGTRGETQYF. For the CDR3, the DNA is TGTGCCAGCAGCCAACCCGGGACTAGGGGAGAGACCCAGTACTTC.

This clone was observed a handful of times. The chain recombines TRBV12-5 with TRBJ2-1; D is perhaps TRBD2 (5 bases). Trimming shortened V by 1 base and J by 0 bases, and 13 bases separated the two germline ends. CDR3 length equals 17 residues. Germline CDR1 is LGHNT and CDR2 is FRNRAP. Written as DNA, the CDR3 is TGTGCTAGTGGTTTGGGCACAGTTGGAGGCTCCTACAATGAGCAGTTCTTC. Amino acids: CASGLGTVGGSYNEQFF.

V usage is TRBV5-1 and J usage is TRBJ1-3; a weak D match, TRBD1 (6 bases). This CDR3 is 16 amino acids long. Germline-derived CDR1 and CDR2 are SGHRS and YFSETQ. Trimming took 4 bases from V and 1 from J, leaving 15 bases between them. The CDR3 reads CASSQSGVSSGNTIYF. The CDR3 bases are TGCGCCAGCAGCCAGTCAGGGGTCTCATCTGGAAACACCATATATTTT.

The J gene is TRBJ2-2, the V gene TRBV10-3; 16 bases align to TRBD2. CDR1 is ENHRY, CDR2 SYGVKD, per germline. V lost 7 bases and J lost 0; bases outside the gene matches: 5. This CDR3 contains 18 residues. CDR3 sequence reads: CAITRGLAGGTNTGELFF. CDR3 DNA sequence: TGTGCCATCACTCGGGGACTAGCGGGAGGGACGAACACCGGGGAGCTGTTTTTT.

This clone was recorded only once. The genes are TRBV4-3 and TRBJ2-7; maybe TRBD1 (6 bases). Germline CDR1 and CDR2: LGHNA and YSLEER. V dropped 1 base and J dropped 3 bases, with 13 bases sitting between them. CDR3 length equals 15 residues. The CDR3 DNA reads as TGCGCCAGCAGCCAAGCCTGGGACAACTACTACGAGCAGTACTTC. It codes for CASSQAWDNYYEQYF.

The V gene is TRBV19, the J gene TRBJ2-2; 7 nucleotides match TRBD2. V lost 4 bases, J lost 3 bases, and 14 bases stayed unmatched. Germline lookup yields CDR1 LNHDA and CDR2 SQIVND (reference sequence). This CDR3 spans 18 amino acids. CDR3 DNA sequence: TGTGCCAGTAGTAACCCCCGATCGGGGGGAGGCTACACCGGGGAGCTGTTTTTT. It translates to CASSNPRSGGGYTGELFF.

This rearrangement joins TRBV28 to TRBJ2-7, with 10 nucleotides matching TRBD2. This CDR3 contains 16 residues. V dropped 1 base and J dropped 3; count of bases not matched to a gene: 6. CDR1 is MDHEN, CDR2 SYDVKM, per germline. Here the CDR3 DNA reads TGTGCCAGCAGTTTATACATGTCTAGCGGGAGCTACGAGCAGTACTTC. It codes for CASSLYMSSGSYEQYF.

The chain uses TRBV21-1 and TRBJ2-5; TRBD2, the D gene given by the table, was not confirmed from the DNA. TRBV21-1 is listed as a pseudogene. The length of the CDR3 is 18 residues. The CDR3 reads CASSTPGTSGRNQETQYF. Written as DNA, the CDR3 is TGTGCCAGCAGCACTCCCGGGACTAGCGGGAGAAACCAAGAGACCCAGTACTTC.

V is TRBV28 and J is TRBJ2-3; 7 nucleotides line up with TRBD2. V lost 5 bases and J lost 4; bases outside the gene matches: 12. The V gene's germline CDR1 is MDHEN and CDR2 SYDVKM. The CDR3 length is 16 residues. The CDR3 loop reads CASSPHSGRASDTQYF. In DNA form, the CDR3 reads TGTGCCAGCAGTCCGCATTCGGGGAGGGCCTCAGATACGCAGTATTTT.

This clone occurred a few times. The chain employs TRBV30 and TRBJ2-1; TRBD2 matches 7 bases. This CDR3 spans 12 amino acids. Unmatched junction bases numbered 1, after V lost 2 bases and J lost 6 bases. Per germline, CDR1 GTSNPN and CDR2 SVGIG (reference sequence). CDR3 region: CAWSPSGNEQFF. CDR3 in DNA: TGTGCCTGGAGTCCTAGCGGCAATGAGCAGTTCTTC.

V usage is TRBV19 and J usage is TRBJ2-1; 10 nucleotides align to TRBD2. This CDR3 contains 18 residues. Trimming cost V 1 base and J 9 bases; bases outside gene matches: 15. In germline, CDR1 is LNHDA, CDR2 SQIVND (reference sequence). The CDR3 bases are TGTGCCAGTAGTATAGGGGCTAGCGGGAGTTGGTCTTCTGGTGAGCAGTTCTTC. This sequence encodes CASSIGASGSWSSGEQFF.

The genes are TRBV11-2 and TRBJ1-1, with a tentative D call TRBD1 (5 bases). The CDR3 runs to 15 residues. Deletions cut 0 bases from V and 1 base from J, with 9 bases between. The germline V gene has CDR1 SGHAT and CDR2 FQNNGV. The CDR3 here is CASSLDGGANTEAFF. DNA of the CDR3: TGTGCCAGCAGCTTAGATGGCGGGGCGAACACTGAAGCTTTCTTT.

J is TRBJ1-2 and V is TRBV12-3 or TRBV12-4; 10 nucleotides line up with TRBD1. CDR3 size: 12 residues. After removal of 5 bases from V and 8 bases from J, the junction contained 2 bases not matched to a gene. Here the CDR3 DNA reads TGTGCCAGCAGTGGGACAGGGGAAGGCTACACCTTC. It codes for CASSGTGEGYTF.

This chain uses TRBV30 with TRBJ1-2; no reliable D call. This CDR3 contains 11 residues. V lost 0 bases to trimming and J lost 8 bases, with 7 bases between them. CDR1 is GTSNPN and CDR2 is SVGIG in the germline V gene (reference sequence). The CDR3 DNA reads TGTGCCTGGAGTGTAGCTTGGGGCTACACCTTC. Protein product: CAWSVAWGYTF.

J is TRBJ1-4 and V is TRBV7-2; a possible D gene is TRBD1 (6 bases). The V end lost 5 bases, the J end lost 11 bases, and 30 bases lay between the germline ends. Germline loops: CDR1 SGHTA, CDR2 FQGNSA. This CDR3 is 18 amino acids long. The CDR3 sequence: CASSPYSAVTGNRGKLFF. In DNA, the CDR3 is TGTGCCAGCAGCCCCTATTCCGCCGTAACAGGGAACCGCGGGAAACTGTTTTTT.

The CDR3 DNA is TGTGCCAGCAGTGCAACATTTAGCGGGAGAGCTAATGAGCAGTTCTTC. As protein: CASSATFSGRANEQFF. The chain recombines TRBV6-4 with TRBJ2-1; 9 bases are a match to TRBD2. From germline, CDR1 is MRHNA and CDR2 SNTAGT. The CDR3 is made up of 16 amino acids. Trimming took 4 bases from V and 7 from J; bases not matched to a gene: 11.

This chain joins TRBV6-5 and TRBJ2-7, with D unresolved. Germline values: CDR1 MNHEY, CDR2 SVGAGI. V was cut by 2 bases and J by 4 bases, with 12 bases left in between. The CDR3 covers 14 residues. Here the CDR3 DNA reads TGTGCCAGCAGTTACACTCCCTCGAATTACGAGCAGTACTTC. This sequence encodes CASSYTPSNYEQYF.

The chain is built from TRBV29-1 and TRBJ2-7, with D unresolved. This CDR3 is 13 amino acids long. The V gene's germline CDR1 is SQVTM and CDR2 ANQGSEA. V gave up 6 bases and J gave up 2 bases, with 14 bases separating them. The CDR3 DNA reads TGCAGCGTAAAACATACCCTCACCTACGAGCAGTACTTC. The encoded protein is CSVKHTLTYEQYF.

This clone was counted once. The chain uses TRBV6-6 and TRBJ1-1, with 7 bases that match TRBD1. Germline CDR1 and CDR2: MNHNY and SVGAGI (reference sequence). V shed 7 bases, J shed 1 base, and the junction held 12 bases outside the gene matches. This CDR3 comprises 16 residues. CDR3 region: CASTEGVGTANTEAFF. The CDR3 DNA is TGTGCCAGCACCGAAGGGGTAGGGACAGCGAACACTGAAGCTTTCTTT.

This sequence joins TRBV9 and TRBJ1-2, with 9 bases matching TRBD1. V trimming: 0 bases; J trimming: 6 bases; junction bases outside the gene matches: 0. CDR3 length equals 13 residues. The germline CDR1 and CDR2 sequences are SGDLS and YYNGEE. In DNA form, the CDR3 reads TGTGCCAGCAGCGTAGGACAGGGGGATGGCTACACCTTC. Translating gives CASSVGQGDGYTF.

The V and J genes are TRBV24-1 and TRBJ2-1, with TRBD2 matching 10 bases. The CDR3 runs 15 residues. V lost 4 bases and J lost 10; bases outside the gene matches: 9. CDR1 and CDR2 (germline): KGHDR, SFDVKD. CDR3 region: CATSDPSGRMNEQFF. The CDR3 nucleotides are TGTGCCACCAGTGACCCTAGCGGGAGAATGAACGAGCAGTTCTTC.

V and J are TRBV5-5 and TRBJ2-3; 8 nucleotides align to TRBD2. V shed 0 bases and J 1 base; nucleotides not matched to a gene: 1. This CDR3 is 15 amino acids long. Germline V gene sequence: CDR1 SGHKS, CDR2 YYEKEE (reference sequence). Written as DNA, the CDR3 is TGTGCCAGCAGCTTGGTGACTAGCGGCACAGATACGCAGTATTTT. Its translation: CASSLVTSGTDTQYF. Variable domain in full (rest from reference TRBV5-5 and TRBJ2-3): DAGVTQSPTHLIKTRGQQVTLRCSPISGHKSVSWYQQVLGQGPQFIFQYYEKEERGRGNFPDRFSARQFPNYSSELNVNALLLGDSALYLCASSLVTSGTDTQYFGPGTRLTVL.

The CDR3 DNA follows: TGTGCCAGCAGCTTGGGGAGCGGGAGTACCAATGAGCAGTTCTTC. Protein: CASSLGSGSTNEQFF. This sequence joins TRBV7-2 and TRBJ2-1; TRBD2 aligns across 8 bases. Losses at the gene ends were 3 bases for V and 6 bases for J; bases not matched to a gene: 7. The CDR3 is 15 amino acids. Germline V lookup: CDR1 SGHTA, CDR2 FQGNSA.